This entry concerns a single T cell receptor (beta chain). Documented treatment: around 19 received Ad26.COV2.S at low or high dose, single or two shots; roughly 5 received placebo; per-sample allocation not given. Sampling took place 63 days after the first vaccine or placebo injection. This specimen belongs to a study of Ad26.COV2.S vaccination and SARS-CoV-2 variants. Method: immunoSEQ multiplex PCR; TCRdb's copy keeps in-frame clones and lacks some. The sample lists hundreds of thousands of clones, 83% occurring once. Germline assignment: CDR1 PRHDT and CDR2 FYEKMQ (reference sequence). This CDR3 has 16 amino acids. V dropped 5 bases and J dropped 5; count of bases not matched to a gene: 13.

This chain links TRBV13 with TRBJ2-5; the match to TRBD1 covers 8 bases. The sequence was obtained from a person aged 18-60 years who received the Ad26.COV2.S COVID-19 vaccine or a placebo. This specimen consisted of peripheral blood, obtained in a trial of Ad26.COV2.S vaccine versus placebo. This chain's CDR3 is CASSAETGARGETQYF. The CDR3 DNA sequence: TGTGCCAGCAGCGCCGAGACAGGGGCCCGGGGTGAGACCCAGTACTTC.